This is a list of T cell receptor beta chains from one sample in a study of T cells expressing NK-cell markers. TCRdb processed the 5' RACE reads again and assigns one entry to each CDR3 protein, with no DNA. This listing includes some 110,000 distinct CDR3 sequences. Sequencing used blood T cells: a sorted CD56 or NKG2C T cell subset, CD4+ or CD8+ T cells, or bulk PBMC T cells (not recorded which). These receptor sequences come from a woman aged 18 to 75 in good health. The CDR3 runs from the conserved cysteine through the conserved F or W.

cdr3_aa: CASSPGPYGYTF
v_call: TRBV19
j_call: TRBJ1-2

cdr3_aa: CASSLGGPTYNEQFF
v_call: TRBV7-9
j_call: TRBJ2-1

cdr3_aa: CASRPGPPREQFF
v_call: TRBV6-2/TRBV6-3
j_call: TRBJ2-1

cdr3_aa: CSATTGMNTEAFF
v_call: TRBV20-1
j_call: TRBJ1-1

cdr3_aa: CASGQTEETQYF
v_call: TRBV12-3/TRBV12-4
j_call: TRBJ2-5

cdr3_aa: CSALRGIEPFF
v_call: TRBV20-1
j_call: TRBJ2-1

cdr3_aa: CASSPGGSGAFF
v_call: TRBV7-8
j_call: TRBJ1-1

cdr3_aa: CASSQAYTSLPGELFF
v_call: TRBV4-3
j_call: TRBJ2-2

cdr3_aa: CASGAAVQETQYF
v_call: TRBV6-1
j_call: TRBJ2-5

cdr3_aa: CASSFGTAPSFEQFF
v_call: TRBV5-4
j_call: TRBJ2-1

cdr3_aa: CASSFWAGGALGSEAFF
v_call: TRBV28
j_call: TRBJ1-1

cdr3_aa: CASSTLEENTEAFF
v_call: TRBV12-3/TRBV12-4
j_call: TRBJ1-1

cdr3_aa: CSVGPLQNTGELFF
v_call: TRBV29-1
j_call: TRBJ2-2

cdr3_aa: CSASLLAGGGGELFF
v_call: TRBV20-1
j_call: TRBJ2-2

cdr3_aa: CASSQGAGGDSGYTF
v_call: TRBV4-1
j_call: TRBJ1-2

cdr3_aa: CASSEWELYNEQFF
v_call: TRBV25-1
j_call: TRBJ2-1

cdr3_aa: CASSPWDNEQFF
v_call: TRBV7-9
j_call: TRBJ2-1

cdr3_aa: CASSQDRGLGELFF
v_call: TRBV4-3
j_call: TRBJ2-2

cdr3_aa: CASSYPPGQGADEQFF
v_call: TRBV6-5
j_call: TRBJ2-1

cdr3_aa: CASSQDQVNEQFF
v_call: TRBV4-3
j_call: TRBJ2-1

cdr3_aa: CASSLGQGGDEQFF
v_call: TRBV7-2
j_call: TRBJ2-1

cdr3_aa: CASSPLGGPDTQYF
v_call: TRBV4-2
j_call: TRBJ2-3